Listed here is a single TCR beta chain. Its antigen is not known. This sample was included in a study of monozygotic twins with inflammatory bowel disease. General study points: IBD patients share fewer clonotypes with other people than healthy twins do, especially with disease activity. Repertoire similarity was not found to differ between concordant and discordant twins, possibly from limited power. T cell subtypes were not distinguishable in this analysis.

With the 5' RACE reads reprocessed, TCRdb shows one record per CDR3 protein and no DNA. The sample features around 400,000 distinct CDR3 sequences, with 2% to 3% in its top ten. RNA in its total form was extracted from whole blood, and T cells were not sorted. Sequences were obtained from blood. This receptor was taken from a human donor with ulcerative colitis or Crohn's disease, or a healthy co-twin of an affected twin (not recorded which).

The CDR3 sequence: CSVVGLAGQETQYF. V is TRBV29-1 and J is TRBJ2-5; the TCRdb call, TRBD2, lacks DNA for checking. CDR3 length: 14 residues. Germline V gene lookup returns CDR1 SQVTM and CDR2 ANQGSEA. The full variable domain, completed using reference TRBV29-1 and TRBJ2-5, is SAVISQKPSRDICQRGTSLTIQCQVDSQVTMMFWYRQQPGQSLTLIATANQGSEATYESGFVIDKFPISRPNLTFSTLTVSNMSPEDSSIYLCSVVGLAGQETQYFGPGTRLLVL.